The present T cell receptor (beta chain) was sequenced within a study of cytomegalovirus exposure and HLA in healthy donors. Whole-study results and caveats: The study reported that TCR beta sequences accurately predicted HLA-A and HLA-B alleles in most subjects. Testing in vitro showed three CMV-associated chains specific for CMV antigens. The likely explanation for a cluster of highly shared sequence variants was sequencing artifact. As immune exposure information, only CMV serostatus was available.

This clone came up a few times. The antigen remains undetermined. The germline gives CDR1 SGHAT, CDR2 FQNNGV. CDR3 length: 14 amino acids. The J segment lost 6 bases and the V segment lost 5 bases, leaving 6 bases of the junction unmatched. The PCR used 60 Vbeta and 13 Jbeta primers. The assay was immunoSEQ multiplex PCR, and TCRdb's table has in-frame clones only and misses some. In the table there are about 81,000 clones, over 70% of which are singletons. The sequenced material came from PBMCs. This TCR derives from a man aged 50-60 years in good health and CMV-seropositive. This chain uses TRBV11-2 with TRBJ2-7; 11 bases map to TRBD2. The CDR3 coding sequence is TGTGCCAGCAGCATACTAGCGGGAGAGGGCGAGCAGTACTTC. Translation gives CASSILAGEGEQYF. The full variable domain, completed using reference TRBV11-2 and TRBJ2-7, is EAGVAQSPRYKIIEKRQSVAFWCNPISGHATLYWYQQILGQGPKLLIQFQNNGVVDDSQLPKDRFSAERLKGVDSTLKIQPAKLEDSAVYLCASSILAGEGEQYFGPGTRLTVT.